These 18 T cell receptor beta chains came from one sample sequenced in a study of control samples from healthy donors and cancer patients. Sequencing was performed with immunoSEQ multiplex PCR; in TCRdb, only in-frame clones are kept and a portion is missing. In the table there are some 130,000 clones, roughly 89% of which are singletons. What was sequenced was PBMCs. The receptors shown here come from a man aged 50-59 years with head and neck cancer.

The genes are TRBV7-2 and TRBJ2-7, with 8 bases fitting TRBD2. Trimming removed 5 bases from V and 3 bases from J; junction bases left unmatched: 12. Germline lookup yields CDR1 SGHTA and CDR2 FQGNSA. The CDR3 is made up of 16 amino acids. The CDR3 reads CASSTVAGPAGYEQYF. CDR3 coding DNA: TGTGCCAGCAGCACAGTAGCGGGGCCAGCGGGCTACGAGCAGTACTTC.

A word on this clone: This CDR3 is also generated by other DNA sequences in the sample. The CDR3 bases are TGTGCCAGCAGCCCCTCGGGCAACACCATATATTTT. Amino acids: CASSPSGNTIYF. The chain links TRBV6-2 or TRBV6-3 to TRBJ1-3, with D unclear. Germline values: CDR1 MNHEY, CDR2 SVGEGT. The CDR3 runs to 12 residues. Trimming took 6 bases from V and 7 from J, leaving 10 bases between them.

The chain has TRBV7-2 and TRBJ2-7; D gene ambiguous. Trimming removed 8 bases at V and 5 bases at J, with 10 bases between. Germline CDR1 SGHTA, CDR2 FQGNSA. This CDR3 is 11 amino acids long. Here the CDR3 reads CASSQSHEQYF. CDR3 in DNA: TGTGCCAGCTCTCAAAGCCACGAGCAGTACTTC.

The chain employs TRBV9 and TRBJ1-2; D might be TRBD1 (6 bases). Between the trimmed V and J ends, which lost 3 bases and 4 bases, there was a span of 19 bases. This CDR3 contains 16 residues. Germline CDR1 reads SGDLS; CDR2 reads YYNGEE. CDR3 protein: CASSAHRDTSRYGYTF. The CDR3 coding sequence is TGTGCCAGCAGCGCCCACCGGGACACCTCGCGCTATGGCTACACCTTC.

This clone was picked up a small number of times. V and J are TRBV25-1 and TRBJ2-3; no definite D call. V was shortened by 3 bases and J by 5 bases, with 9 bases between the two germline ends. Germline CDR1 is MGHDK and CDR2 is SYGVNS. This CDR3 spans 13 amino acids. CDR3 bases: TGTGCCAGCAGTGACCGTATCGGAGATACGCAGTATTTT. This encodes CASSDRIGDTQYF.

The rearrangement joins TRBV2 to TRBJ1-1, with a possible D match to TRBD1 (5 bases). The V gene's germline CDR1 is SNHLY and CDR2 FYNNEI. The V and J ends lost 11 bases and 3 bases respectively, with 16 bases between them. The CDR3 sequence is 13 residues long. The CDR3 here is CARGGGTDTEAFF. The CDR3 nucleotides are TGTGCCCGCGGGGGGGGGACGGACACTGAAGCTTTCTTT.

V usage is TRBV21-1 and J usage is TRBJ2-1. TRBV21-1 is a documented pseudogene. The CDR3 contains 17 residues. In nucleotides, the CDR3 is TGTGCCAGCCGAAAAGCCCCCTACACGAGCTCCTACAATGAGCAGTTCTTC. It is translated as CASRKAPYTSSYNEQFF.

This clone was counted a few times. The chain uses TRBV6-5 and TRBJ2-1; D not resolved. Trimming took off 2 bases at V and 6 bases at J, with 8 bases between the two ends. The CDR3 runs to 13 residues. CDR1 is MNHEY, CDR2 SVGAGI, per germline. The CDR3 loop reads CASSYIKGNEQFF. CDR3 DNA: TGTGCCAGCAGTTACATCAAAGGCAATGAGCAGTTCTTC.

V and J are TRBV30 and TRBJ1-1; D uncertain. CDR1 is GTSNPN and CDR2 is SVGIG in the germline V gene (reference sequence). V lost 0 bases and J lost 6, with 8 bases in between. The CDR3 is 12 amino acids. DNA for the CDR3: TGTGCCTGGAGTGTTGGTCGGGCTGAAGCTTTCTTT. It specifies CAWSVGRAEAFF.

The chain couples TRBV5-6 to TRBJ1-2, with 7 bases that match TRBD1. The ends lost 4 bases at V and 0 bases at J; junction bases unmatched: 18. The CDR3 spans 19 residues. Germline V gene sequence: CDR1 SGHDT, CDR2 YYEEEE. The CDR3 DNA is TGTGCCAGCAGCGCCTGGGGGGTCCCCAGGGGGGAGTCTAACTATGGCTACACCTTC. Protein product: CASSAWGVPRGESNYGYTF.

V and J are TRBV19 and TRBJ2-1; D not certain. Trimming stripped 3 bases from V and 5 bases from J, with 5 bases between. The germline CDR1 and CDR2 sequences are LNHDA and SQIVND (reference sequence). The CDR3 sequence is 12 residues long. The CDR3 DNA reads as TGTGCCAGTAGTATTTCGAACAATGAGCAGTTCTTC. Amino acid sequence: CASSISNNEQFF.

J is TRBJ2-3 and V is TRBV6-4, with D tentatively TRBD1 (5 bases). CDR3 length: 12 amino acids. Germline values: CDR1 MRHNA, CDR2 SNTAGT. V lost 6 bases and J 6 bases, leaving 10 bases between the germline ends. CDR3 bases: TGTGCCAGCAGGGACATGGGGGATACGCAGTATTTT. Protein: CASRDMGDTQYF.

V and J are TRBV12-3 or TRBV12-4 and TRBJ2-5, with D possibly matching TRBD1 (6 bases). Trimming took 5 bases from V and 4 from J, leaving 11 bases between them. This CDR3 has 13 amino acids. As DNA, the CDR3 is TGTGCCAGCAGTCGACAGGCGGGAGAGACCCAGTACTTC. Translated: CASSRQAGETQYF.

The chain recombines TRBV4-2 with TRBJ2-5, with D uncertain. In germline, CDR1 is LGHNA, CDR2 YNFKEQ. The CDR3 loop spans 14 amino acids. Trimming cost V 0 bases and J 5 bases, with 10 bases left between them. The CDR3: CASSQELAAETQYF. For the CDR3, the DNA is TGTGCCAGCAGCCAAGAACTGGCGGCGGAGACCCAGTACTTC.

The gene calls are TRBV7-8 and TRBJ2-7, with 7 bases matching TRBD2. The CDR3 runs to 15 residues. Germline CDR1 and CDR2: SGHVS and FQNEAQ. V lost 5 bases and J lost 3; bases outside the gene matches: 10. This CDR3 is CASSIGGRGDYEQYF. In DNA, the CDR3 is TGTGCCAGCAGCATCGGGGGACGGGGGGACTACGAGCAGTACTTC.

CDR3 coding DNA: TGTGCCAGCAGTTCCTTGGAGCTAGCTAATGAGCAGTTCTTC. Protein product: CASSSLELANEQFF. The rearrangement joins TRBV2 to TRBJ2-1; D may be TRBD2 (5 bases). The CDR3 sequence is 14 residues long. Germline CDR1 reads SNHLY; CDR2 reads FYNNEI. The V and J ends lost 5 bases and 7 bases respectively, with 15 bases between them. Filled out from reference TRBV2 and TRBJ2-1, the complete variable domain reads EPEVTQTPSHQVTQMGQEVILRCVPISNHLYFYWYRQILGQKVEFLVSFYNNEISEKSEIFDDQFSVERPDGSNFTLKIRSTKLEDSAMYFCASSSLELANEQFFGPGTRLTVL.

The V call is TRBV19, the J call TRBJ2-3; 8 bases are a match to TRBD1. The CDR3 is 16 amino acids. Germline assignment: CDR1 LNHDA and CDR2 SQIVND (reference sequence). Trimming at V came to 4 bases and at J to 2 bases, leaving 8 bases not matched to a gene. CDR3 sequence reads: CASSNFGTGDTDTQYF. The CDR3 nucleotides are TGTGCCAGTAGTAATTTCGGGACAGGAGACACAGATACGCAGTATTTT.

J is TRBJ1-3 and V is TRBV30; no firm D call. Germline V gene data show CDR1 as GTSNPN and CDR2 as SVGIG (reference sequence). V lost 3 bases and J lost 3, with 6 bases in between. The CDR3 sequence is 12 residues long. This CDR3 reads CAWSPSGNTIYF. The CDR3 DNA follows: TGTGCCTGGAGCCCCAGTGGAAACACCATATATTTT.